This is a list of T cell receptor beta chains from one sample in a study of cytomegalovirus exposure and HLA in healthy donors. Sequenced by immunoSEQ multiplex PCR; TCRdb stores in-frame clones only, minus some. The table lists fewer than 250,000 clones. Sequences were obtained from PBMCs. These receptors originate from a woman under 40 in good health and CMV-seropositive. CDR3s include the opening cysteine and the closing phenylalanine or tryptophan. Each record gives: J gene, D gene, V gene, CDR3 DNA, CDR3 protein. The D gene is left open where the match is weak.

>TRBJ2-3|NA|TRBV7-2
TGTGCCAGCAGCTGGGCATCGGGGGCAGATACGCAGTATTTT
CASSWASGADTQYF
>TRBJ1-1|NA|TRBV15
TGTGCCACCAGCCGCCCGACAGTTATGAACACTGAAGCTTTCTTT
CATSRPTVMNTEAFF
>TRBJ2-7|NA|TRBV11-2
TGTGCCAGCAGCCCAAGGGGACTGTTGGACTACGAGCAGTACTTC
CASSPRGLLDYEQYF
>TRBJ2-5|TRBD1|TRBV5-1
TGCGCCAGCAGATCGACAGGGGGCGCAGAGACCCAGTACTTC
CASRSTGGAETQYF
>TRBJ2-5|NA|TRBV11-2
TGTGCCAGCAGCCGCCGGGAGACCCAGTACTTC
CASSRRETQYF
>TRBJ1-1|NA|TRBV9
TGTGCCAGCACCCCACCCGGGAGCAGTTGGAACACTGAAGCTTTCTTT
CASTPPGSSWNTEAFF
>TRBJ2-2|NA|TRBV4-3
TGCGCCAGCAGCCCCAGGGGGACTTATACCGGGGAGCTGTTTTTT
CASSPRGTYTGELFF
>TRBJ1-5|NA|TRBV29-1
TGCAGCGTCAAGGGGGGGAATCAGCCCCAGCATTTT
CSVKGGNQPQHF
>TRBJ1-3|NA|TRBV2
TGTGCCAGCAACCAGGGTGGAAACACCATATATTTT
CASNQGGNTIYF
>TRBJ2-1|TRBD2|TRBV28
TGTGCCAGCAGCGAAACTAGCGGGAGGGGCAATGAGCAGTTCTTC
CASSETSGRGNEQFF
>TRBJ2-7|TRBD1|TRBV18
TGTGCCAGCTCACCCCCCGGCGGACAGGCCTACGAGCAGTACTTC
CASSPPGGQAYEQYF
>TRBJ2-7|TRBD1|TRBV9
TGTGCCAGCAGCCCGCGCGACAGGGTCCCCTACGAGCAGTACTTC
CASSPRDRVPYEQYF
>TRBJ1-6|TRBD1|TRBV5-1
TGCGCCAGCAGCTGGGAGACAGGGGGTAATTCACCCCTCCACTTT
CASSWETGGNSPLHF
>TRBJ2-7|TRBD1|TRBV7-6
TGTGCCAGCAGCTTAGCCCCCCCCCAAGACAGGGGCTACGGGAGCGAGCAGTACTTC
CASSLAPPQDRGYGSEQYF
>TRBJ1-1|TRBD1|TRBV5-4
TGTGCCAGCAGCTTGGGATACTTACTGGGACAGGGCTCTGAAGCTTTCTTT
CASSLGYLLGQGSEAFF
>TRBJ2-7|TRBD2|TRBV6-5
TGTGCCAGCAGTTACTCGGGGGGGAATTACGAGCAGTACTTC
CASSYSGGNYEQYF
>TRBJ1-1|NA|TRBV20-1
TGCAGTGCTAGACAGTACACTGAAGCTTTCTTT
CSARQYTEAFF
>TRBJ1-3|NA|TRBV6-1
TGTGCCAGCAGTGAAGATCCGGGAACTGGAAACACCATATATTTT
CASSEDPGTGNTIYF
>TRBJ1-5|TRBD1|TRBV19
TGTGCCAGTAGATACAGGGGGCTTAATCAGCCCCAGCATTTT
CASRYRGLNQPQHF
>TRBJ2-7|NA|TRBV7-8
TGTGCCAGCAGCCACGTGGGGAGCTTAATTGCCGAGCAGTACTTC
CASSHVGSLIAEQYF
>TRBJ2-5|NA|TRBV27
TGTGCCAGCAGTTTTAAGGGGCAAGAGACCCAGTACTTC
CASSFKGQETQYF
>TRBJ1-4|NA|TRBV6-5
TGTGCCAGCAGTTACTCGAAGCCAGGGCTACTAGAAAAACTGTTTTTT
CASSYSKPGLLEKLFF
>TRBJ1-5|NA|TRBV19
TGTGCCAGTAGTATCCAGGGGTTTAGCAATCAGCCCCAGCATTTT
CASSIQGFSNQPQHF
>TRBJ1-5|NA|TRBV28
TGTGCAGGGGCAAGGCGAAGCAATCAGCCCCAGCATTTT
CAGARRSNQPQHF
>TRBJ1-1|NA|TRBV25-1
TGTGCCAGCAGAGTCGGAGGCACTGAAGCTTTCTTT
CASRVGGTEAFF
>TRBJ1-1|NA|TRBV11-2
TGTGCCAGCAGCTTAGAAGGCAGGGGCACTGAAGCTTTCTTT
CASSLEGRGTEAFF
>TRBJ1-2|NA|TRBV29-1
TGCAGCGTTGAAGGGAGAAGGGGTAACTATGGCTACACCTTC
CSVEGRRGNYGYTF
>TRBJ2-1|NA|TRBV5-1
TGCGCCAGCAGCTTGGCCCCTGGCGGGGACTTGAATGAGCAGTTCTTC
CASSLAPGGDLNEQFF
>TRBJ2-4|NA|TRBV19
TGTGCCAGTAGTTCTTTGGACACCAAAAACATTCAGTACTTC
CASSSLDTKNIQYF
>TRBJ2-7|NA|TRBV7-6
TGTGCCAGCAGCCCCTCCCTCCTAGACTACGAGCAGTACTTC
CASSPSLLDYEQYF
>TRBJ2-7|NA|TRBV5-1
TGCGCCAGCAGCTTGGAAGGGGACGAGCAGTACTTC
CASSLEGDEQYF
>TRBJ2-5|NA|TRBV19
TGTGCCAGCTCTCCTTGGGGGGACGCGACGCAAGAGACCCAGTACTTC
CASSPWGDATQETQYF
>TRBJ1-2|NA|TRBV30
TGTGCCTGGATTATAGGGTCCAGGGGTGGCTACACCTTC
CAWIIGSRGGYTF
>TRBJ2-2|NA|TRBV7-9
TGTGCCAGCAGCCCAGTGGGGGGCGGGGAGCTGTTTTTT
CASSPVGGGELFF
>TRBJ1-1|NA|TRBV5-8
TGTGCCAGCAGCTTGTTAGTTCCAGGGAACACTGAAGCTTTCTTT
CASSLLVPGNTEAFF
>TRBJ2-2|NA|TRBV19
TGTGCCAGTAGTATAGATCCGTCTAGTCGAGTCACCGGGGAGCTGTTTTTT
CASSIDPSSRVTGELFF
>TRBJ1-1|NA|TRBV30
TGTGCCTGGAGTGTACCGGCTAGGGGCTGGGAAGCTTTCTTT
CAWSVPARGWEAFF
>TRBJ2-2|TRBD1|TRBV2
TGTGCCAGCTCCGGGACAGAGAACACCGGGGAGCTGTTTTTT
CASSGTENTGELFF
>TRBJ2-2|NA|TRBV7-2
TGTGCCAGCAGCTTAGTCGGCGGGACGAACACCGGGGAGCTGTTTTTT
CASSLVGGTNTGELFF
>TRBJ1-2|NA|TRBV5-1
TGCGCCAGCAGCCACCAGGACAGAGCCTATGGCTACACCTTC
CASSHQDRAYGYTF
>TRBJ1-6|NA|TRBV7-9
TGTGCCAGCAGCCGTGACGGGGATAATTCACCCCTCCACTTT
CASSRDGDNSPLHF
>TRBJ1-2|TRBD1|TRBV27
TGTGCCAGCAGTTTAGTCACAGGGGGTGGCTACACCTTC
CASSLVTGGGYTF
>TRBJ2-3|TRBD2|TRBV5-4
TGTGCCAGCAGCCTGAGACTAGCGGGAAATGCAGATACGCAGTATTTT
CASSLRLAGNADTQYF
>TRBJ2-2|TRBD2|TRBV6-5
TGTGCCAGCAGTCCACTAGCGGGAGGGCCGGAGGAGCTGTTTTTT
CASSPLAGGPEELFF
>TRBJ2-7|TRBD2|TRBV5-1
TGCGCCAGCAGCGAGACTAGCGGGAGCTACGAGCAGTACTTC
CASSETSGSYEQYF
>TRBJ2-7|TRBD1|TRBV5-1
TGCGCCAGCAGCGACAGGGTCGCCTACGAGCAGTACTTC
CASSDRVAYEQYF
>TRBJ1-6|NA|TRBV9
TGTGCCAGCAGCGCACAGGATAATTCACCCCTCCACTTT
CASSAQDNSPLHF
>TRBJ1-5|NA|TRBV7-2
TGTGCCAGCAGCTTAGTGGGGGGGGCTAGGCAGCCCCAGCATTTT
CASSLVGGARQPQHF
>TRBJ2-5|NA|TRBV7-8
TGTGCCAGCAGCTTATCGGTTAGCAGGGGTGGGGAGACCCAGTACTTC
CASSLSVSRGGETQYF
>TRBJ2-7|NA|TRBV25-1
TGTGCCAGCAGTGATGGGGGCTCCTACGAGCAGTACTTC
CASSDGGSYEQYF
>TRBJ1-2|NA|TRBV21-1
TGTGCCAGCAGCAAAGAGGACAGGGTTAACTATGGCTACACCTTC
CASSKEDRVNYGYTF
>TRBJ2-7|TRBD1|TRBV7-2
TGTGCCAGCAGCCTCACCGCCGGGACAGGATCCTACGAGCAGTACTTC
CASSLTAGTGSYEQYF
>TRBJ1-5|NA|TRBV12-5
TGTGCTAGTGGTTTGTTAGCCCCCGAGCATTTT
CASGLLAPEHF
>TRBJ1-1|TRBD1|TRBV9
TGTGCCAGCAGCGTAGTAGGACAGGGGATCACTGAAGCTTTCTTT
CASSVVGQGITEAFF